The TCR beta chain described here comes from a study of OX40 agonist ivuxolimab in advanced cancers. Study summary: Ivuxolimab is an agonistic anti-OX40 (CD134) antibody, and patients were treated with it.

This CDR3 contains 14 residues. V dropped 3 bases and J dropped 3 bases, with 8 bases sitting between them. Germline loops: CDR1 LNHDA, CDR2 SQIVND (reference sequence). Data came from immunoSEQ multiplex PCR; TCRdb stores just in-frame clones and leaves some out. This sample has tens of thousands of clones, with roughly 90% found just once. Autoimmune disease history or systemic immunosuppression led to patients being barred. This chain joins TRBV19 and TRBJ2-2, with D perhaps matching TRBD1 or TRBD2 (5 bases each). The clonotype was recovered from an adult with an advanced solid tumor such as melanoma, head and neck, liver or kidney cancer. This sample comprised CD4+ or CD8+ T cells sorted from blood, obtained in a trial of the OX40 agonist ivuxolimab. The CDR3 reads CASSIGAYTGELFF. DNA for the CDR3: TGTGCCAGTAGTATCGGGGCCTACACCGGGGAGCTGTTTTTT.